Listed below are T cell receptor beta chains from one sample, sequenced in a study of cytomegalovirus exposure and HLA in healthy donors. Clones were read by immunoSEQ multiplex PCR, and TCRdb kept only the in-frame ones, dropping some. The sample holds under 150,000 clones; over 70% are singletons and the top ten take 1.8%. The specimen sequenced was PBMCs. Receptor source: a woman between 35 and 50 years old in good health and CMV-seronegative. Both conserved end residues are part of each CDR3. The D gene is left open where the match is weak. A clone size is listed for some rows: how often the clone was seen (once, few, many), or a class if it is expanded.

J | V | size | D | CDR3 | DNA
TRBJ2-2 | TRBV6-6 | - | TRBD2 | CASRETSGNTGELFF | TGTGCCAGCAGGGAGACTAGCGGGAACACCGGGGAGCTGTTTTTT
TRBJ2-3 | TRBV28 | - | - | CASSASAGHTDTQYF | TGTGCCAGCAGTGCGTCAGCGGGACACACAGATACGCAGTATTTT
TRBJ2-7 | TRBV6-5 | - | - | CASSYTPGGSYEQYF | TGTGCCAGCAGTTACACGCCAGGGGGGAGCTACGAGCAGTACTTC
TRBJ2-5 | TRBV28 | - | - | CATSRGSRVETQYF | TGTGCCACCTCCCGGGGTAGCCGGGTAGAGACCCAGTACTTC
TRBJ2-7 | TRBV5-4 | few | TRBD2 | CASSLSSGGLGSSYEQYF | TGTGCCAGCAGCTTGTCCAGCGGGGGGCTCGGAAGCTCCTACGAGCAGTACTTC
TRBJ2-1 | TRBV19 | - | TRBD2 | CASTRTSGGARNNEQFF | TGTGCCAGTACCCGGACTAGCGGGGGGGCCCGGAACAATGAGCAGTTCTTC
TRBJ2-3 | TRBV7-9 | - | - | CASSLTGDTQYF | TGTGCCAGCAGCTTAACGGGAGATACGCAGTATTTT
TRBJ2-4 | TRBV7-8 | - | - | CASSSYTQEAKNIQYF | TGTGCCAGCAGCTCCTATACACAGGAGGCCAAAAACATTCAGTACTTC
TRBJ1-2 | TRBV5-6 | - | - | CASSAAGPHRDGYTF | TGTGCCAGCAGTGCTGCAGGTCCTCACAGGGATGGCTACACCTTC
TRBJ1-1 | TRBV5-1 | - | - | CASSALGGGRTEAFF | TGCGCCAGCAGTGCATTGGGGGGGGGAAGGACTGAAGCTTTCTTT
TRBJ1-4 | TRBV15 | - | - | CATSSARGSFATNEKLFF | TGTGCCACCAGCAGTGCCAGGGGTTCCTTCGCAACTAATGAAAAACTGTTTTTT
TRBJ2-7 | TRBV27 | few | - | CASSPRQGGSGEQYF | TGTGCCAGCAGTCCAAGACAGGGAGGCTCGGGAGAGCAGTACTTC
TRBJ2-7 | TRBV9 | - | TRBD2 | CASSPNTTSSLFYEQYF | TGTGCCAGCAGCCCAAATACGACTAGCAGCCTCTTCTACGAGCAGTACTTC
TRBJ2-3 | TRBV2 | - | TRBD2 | CASMRTSGFTDTQYF | TGTGCCAGCATGAGGACTAGCGGTTTCACAGATACGCAGTATTTT
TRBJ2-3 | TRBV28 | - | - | CASSLYGKGLGDTQYF | TGTGCCAGCAGTTTATATGGGAAGGGGTTGGGAGATACGCAGTATTTT
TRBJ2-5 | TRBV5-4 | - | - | CASSLTFEETQYF | TGTGCCAGCAGCTTGACTTTTGAAGAGACCCAGTACTTC
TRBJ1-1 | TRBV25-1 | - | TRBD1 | CASSPFTGGAEGGEAFF | TGTGCCAGCAGCCCGTTTACAGGGGGCGCCGAGGGCGGTGAAGCTTTCTTT
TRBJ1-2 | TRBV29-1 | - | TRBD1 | CSVDGLDREVGYTF | TGCAGCGTTGACGGTCTGGACAGGGAGGTTGGCTACACCTTC
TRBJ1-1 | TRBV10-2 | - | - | CASSESGGQGKEAFF | TGCGCCAGCAGTGAGTCCGGGGGGCAGGGCAAAGAAGCTTTCTTT
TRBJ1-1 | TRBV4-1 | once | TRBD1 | CASTRGDTNTEAFF | TGCGCCAGCACCAGGGGGGATACCAATACTGAAGCTTTCTTT
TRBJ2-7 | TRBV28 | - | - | CASIGAGGYEQYF | TGTGCCAGCATCGGGGCAGGGGGGTACGAGCAGTACTTC
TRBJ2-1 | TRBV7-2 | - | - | CASRMGDNSYNEQFF | TGTGCCAGCAGGATGGGGGACAACTCCTACAATGAGCAGTTCTTC
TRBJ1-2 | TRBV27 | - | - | CASSLWPGEDGYTF | TGTGCCAGCAGTTTATGGCCAGGGGAAGATGGCTACACCTTC
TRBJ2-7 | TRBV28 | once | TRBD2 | CASSLAGGPNEQYF | TGTGCCAGCAGCCTAGCGGGAGGGCCGAACGAGCAGTACTTC
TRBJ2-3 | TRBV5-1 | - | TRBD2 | CASSPGAGVTDTQYF | TGCGCCAGCAGCCCAGGTGCGGGGGTCACAGATACGCAGTATTTT
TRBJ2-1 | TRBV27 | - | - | CASSFSRIDNEQFF | TGTGCCAGCAGTTTTTCCAGGATCGACAATGAGCAGTTCTTC
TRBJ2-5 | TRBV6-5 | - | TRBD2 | CASKASGDLQYF | TGTGCCAGCAAGGCTAGCGGGGACCTGCAGTACTTC
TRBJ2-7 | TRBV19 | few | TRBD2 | CASSVAGDYEQYF | TGTGCCAGTAGTGTGGCGGGAGACTACGAGCAGTACTTC
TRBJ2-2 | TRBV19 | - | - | CASSILAGNTGELFF | TGTGCCAGTAGTATCCTAGCAGGGAACACCGGGGAGCTGTTTTTT
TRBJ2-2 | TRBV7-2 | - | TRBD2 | CASSLKAGVTGELFF | TGTGCCAGCAGCTTAAAAGCGGGAGTCACCGGGGAGCTGTTTTTT
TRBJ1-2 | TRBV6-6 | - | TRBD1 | CASSPQTGGYGYTF | TGTGCCAGCAGTCCCCAGACAGGGGGCTATGGCTACACCTTC
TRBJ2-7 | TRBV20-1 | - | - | CSAHSPDEQYF | TGCAGTGCTCACTCACCCGACGAGCAGTACTTC
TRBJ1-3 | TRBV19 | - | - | CASRSMNTIYF | TGTGCCAGTAGGAGTATGAACACCATATATTTT
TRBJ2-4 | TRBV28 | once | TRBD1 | CASSQPTGGGLNIQYF | TGTGCCAGCAGTCAACCGACAGGGGGAGGGTTAAACATTCAGTACTTC
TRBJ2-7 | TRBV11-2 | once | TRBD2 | CASSLLSGRSYEQYF | TGTGCCAGCAGCTTGCTAAGCGGGAGGTCCTACGAGCAGTACTTC
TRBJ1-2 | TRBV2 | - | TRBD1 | CATNLQGALGNYGYTF | TGTGCCACCAATCTACAGGGGGCGCTGGGTAACTATGGCTACACCTTC
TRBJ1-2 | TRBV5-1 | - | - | CASSPAANYGYTF | TGCGCCAGCAGCCCCGCGGCTAACTATGGCTACACCTTC
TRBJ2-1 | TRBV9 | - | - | CASSVAPNSPNEQFF | TGTGCCAGCAGCGTAGCCCCTAATTCCCCCAATGAGCAGTTCTTC
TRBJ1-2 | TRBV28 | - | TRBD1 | CASTSGTGVVSGGYTF | TGTGCCAGCACCTCCGGGACAGGGGTCGTTTCGGGGGGCTACACCTTC
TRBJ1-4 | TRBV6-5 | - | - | CASSRQDNEKLFF | TGTGCCAGCAGTAGACAGGACAACGAAAAACTGTTTTTT
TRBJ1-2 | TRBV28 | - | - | CASETDGIYYGYTF | TGTGCCAGCGAGACTGACGGGATTTACTATGGCTACACCTTC
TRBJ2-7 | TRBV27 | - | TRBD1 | CASSTRQGSYEQYF | TGTGCCAGCAGTACCCGACAGGGATCCTACGAGCAGTACTTC
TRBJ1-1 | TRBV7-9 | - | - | CASTPGVTEAFF | TGTGCCAGCACCCCAGGGGTTACTGAAGCTTTCTTT
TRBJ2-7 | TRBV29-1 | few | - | CSVVGGHLGEQYF | TGCAGCGTTGTCGGCGGCCACCTCGGCGAGCAGTACTTC
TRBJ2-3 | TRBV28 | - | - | CASSLLAGVSTDTQYF | TGTGCCAGCAGTTTATTGGCAGGGGTAAGCACAGATACGCAGTATTTT
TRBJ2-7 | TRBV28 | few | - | CASSLVGGNYEQYF | TGTGCCAGCAGTTTAGTTGGCGGGAACTACGAGCAGTACTTC
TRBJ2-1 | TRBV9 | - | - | CASSVVRDNEQFF | TGTGCCAGCAGCGTAGTTCGAGACAATGAGCAGTTCTTC
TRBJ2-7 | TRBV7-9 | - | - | CASSLPPGGSSYEQYF | TGTGCCAGCAGCTTACCCCCTGGGGGCAGCTCCTACGAGCAGTACTTC
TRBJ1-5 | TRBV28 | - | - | CASSRTWNQPQHF | TGTGCCAGCAGCCGCACTTGGAATCAGCCCCAGCATTTT
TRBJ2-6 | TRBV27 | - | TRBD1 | CASSFKGSGGRSGANVLTF | TGTGCCAGCAGTTTTAAAGGTTCAGGGGGCAGGTCTGGGGCCAACGTCCTGACTTTC
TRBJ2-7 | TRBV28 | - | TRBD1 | CASSLRQGNLHEQYF | TGTGCCAGCAGCCTCAGACAGGGTAATCTCCACGAGCAGTACTTC
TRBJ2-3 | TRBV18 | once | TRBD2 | CASSQTGGTDTQYF | TGTGCCAGCTCCCAAACCGGGGGGACAGATACGCAGTATTTT
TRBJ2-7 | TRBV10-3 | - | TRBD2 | CAIQGLAGDEQYF | TGTGCCATCCAGGGGCTAGCGGGAGACGAGCAGTACTTC